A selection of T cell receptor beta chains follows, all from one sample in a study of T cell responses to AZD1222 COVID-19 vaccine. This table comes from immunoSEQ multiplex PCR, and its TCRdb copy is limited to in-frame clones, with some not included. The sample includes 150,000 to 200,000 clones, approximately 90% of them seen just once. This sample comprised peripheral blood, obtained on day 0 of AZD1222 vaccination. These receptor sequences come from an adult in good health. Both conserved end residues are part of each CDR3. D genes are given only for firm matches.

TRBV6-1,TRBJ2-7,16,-,TGTGCCAGCAGTGAAGGGGCGGATCGGGCCTCCTACGAGCAGTACTTC,CASSEGADRASYEQYF
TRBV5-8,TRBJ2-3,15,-,TGTGCCAGCAGCCAGGACGGAGCTAGCACAGATACGCAGTATTTT,CASSQDGASTDTQYF
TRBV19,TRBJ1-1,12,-,TGTGCCAGTAGTATAGGCCTGACTGAAGCTTTCTTT,CASSIGLTEAFF
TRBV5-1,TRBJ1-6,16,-,TGCGCCAGCAGCTTGGAAGGAGGCAGGGGATATTCACCCCTCCACTTT,CASSLEGGRGYSPLHF
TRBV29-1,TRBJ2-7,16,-,TGCAGCGTTGAAGCGGATATCGGACCCAAGTACTACGAGCAGTACTTC,CSVEADIGPKYYEQYF
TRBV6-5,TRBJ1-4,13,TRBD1,TGTGCCAGCGGCAGGGGGGTTAATGAAAAACTGTTTTTT,CASGRGVNEKLFF
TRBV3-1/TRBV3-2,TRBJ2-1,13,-,TGTGCCAGCAGCCGGACGTCGAGGGATGAGCAGTTCTTC,CASSRTSRDEQFF
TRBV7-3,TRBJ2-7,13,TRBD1,TGTGCCAGCAGCCTGGACAGGGGGCACGAGCAGTACTTC,CASSLDRGHEQYF
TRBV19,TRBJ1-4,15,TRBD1,TGTGCCAGCAGGGGGGTTGTCCCAACTAATGAAAAACTGTTTTTT,CASRGVVPTNEKLFF
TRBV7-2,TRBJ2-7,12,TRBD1,TGTGCCATGAAGGGGGCTTCTTTCGAGCAGTACTTC,CAMKGASFEQYF
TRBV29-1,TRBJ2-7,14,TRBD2,TGCAGCGTCGCGACTAGCGGCAGTTCCTACGAGCAGTACTTC,CSVATSGSSYEQYF